This TCR beta chain is from a study of blood T cell repertoires in COVID-19. Recruitment covered 25 or so US areas and drew participants whose ages spanned roughly 18 to 89 years. TCRdb keeps only in-frame clones here, not all; method: immunoSEQ multiplex PCR. The sample comprises roughly 380,000 clones, about 88% of which are singletons, and 2.5% to 3% rests with the top ten. The ends lost 4 bases at V and 2 bases at J; junction bases unmatched: 10. Germline V lookup: CDR1 SGHRS, CDR2 YFSETQ. This CDR3 contains 17 residues. The source of this sequence is a woman between 25 and 40 years old who had recovered from COVID-19. This chain links TRBV5-1 with TRBJ2-7; TRBD2 agrees at 12 bases. The sequencing sample was made of PBMCs or T cells enriched from blood (not recorded which). The DNA for the CDR3 is TGCGCCAGCAGCCCCAACCCCGGACTAGCGGGAACCTACGAGCAGTACTTC. This encodes CASSPNPGLAGTYEQYF.